Below, one T cell receptor (beta chain) is given with its context. Its antigen is as yet unknown. A much larger clone sits a single nucleotide away, making a read error possible. The CDR3 covers 14 residues. From germline, CDR1 is LGHNT and CDR2 FRNRAP. V was trimmed by 1 base and J by 5 bases, leaving 11 bases between them. The source of the sample is a study of CD8+CD57+ T cells in acquired aplastic anemia. Looking at the study overall: The DNA of sorted CD4+ and CD8+ cells averaged around 3.2 ug.

Those patients picked for sequencing had displayed CD8+CD57+ cell expansion on flow cytometry. Researchers used genomic DNA as the template to profile TCR beta VDJ and CDR3. TCRdb reprocessed the reads with MiXCR, giving one entry per CDR3 protein. The sample has 170,000 or so distinct CDR3 sequences; roughly 60% are singletons. Overall study findings and caveats: Between patients and controls, CD8+ Simpson's diversity did not vary significantly.

Sequencing was performed on sorted CD4+, CD8+, or CD8+CD57+ T cells (not recorded which) from PBMCs. The receptor's source is a human donor with aplastic anemia. The chain employs TRBV12-5 and TRBJ1-1, with D unclear. The CDR3 nucleotides are TGTGCTAGTGGTTTGGACGCCTTGGAGACTGAAGCTTTCTTT. Residues: CASGLDALETEAFF.